This T cell receptor beta chain was captured by sequencing in a study of HIV-infected patients and healthy controls. cDNA was made from about 500 ng RNA using alpha and beta constant primers. Alpha and beta chain libraries were made separately by chain-specific third strand synthesis with multiplexing indices. TCRdb redid the calling of the 5' RACE reads with MiXCR, one entry per CDR3 protein. Here the sample spans about 15,000 distinct CDR3 sequences, 9.4% being singletons. This clonotype was detected ten times or more. Its antigen is undetermined. No cell fractionation was done, so the repertoire covers all unsorted peripheral blood T cells. Germline V lookup: CDR1 SGDLS, CDR2 YYNGEE. The CDR3 extends over 15 amino acids. Deletions cut 2 bases from V and 0 bases from J, with 9 bases between. Study observations and caveats: Compared with untreated HIV+ repertoires, healthy controls showed roughly threefold more distinct CDR3s and higher Shannon diversity. Eight alpha and eight beta V genes differed significantly in mean usage between HIV-infected patients and controls.

Sequencing input: blood. The chain recombines TRBV9 with TRBJ2-4; D might be TRBD1 (5 bases). The receptor was isolated from an adult in good health. CDR3 sequence (DNA): TGTGCCAGCAGCGTGAACCAGGGAGCCAAAAACATTCAGTACTTC. Translating it yields CASSVNQGAKNIQYF.